The clone carrying this T cell receptor (beta chain) was seen a few times. The target antigen is unknown. Both TRBC1 and TRBC2 were covered by a beta constant-region primer of two equimolar oligonucleotides. Ligated cDNA was amplified by four rounds of PCR with nested alpha and beta constant-region primers and SP2. TCRdb used MiXCR to reprocess the UMI-ligation and nested PCR reads, holding one entry per CDR3 protein. The sample shows approximately 100,000 distinct CDR3 sequences, more than 12% of them seen only once. The record originates from a study of naive and memory T cell subsets. Study-wide points: Especially in CD8 cells, naive repertoires contained a few larger clonotypes, possibly CD45RA-re-expressing memory cells.

Input material: naive CD8+ T cells from blood. The source of this sequence is a human donor in good health.

CDR3 nucleotide sequence: TGTGCCAGCAGTAAGGAGGGTTGGGGGGCCAACGTCCTGACTTTC. Its translation: CASSKEGWGANVLTF. J is TRBJ2-6 and V is TRBV25-1; a possible D gene is TRBD2 (6 bases). Germline V lookup: CDR1 MGHDK, CDR2 SYGVNS. The CDR3 length is 15 residues. V was shortened by 5 bases and J by 4 bases, with 12 bases between the two germline ends.